This T cell receptor beta chain was identified during a study of T cells after yellow fever vaccination. Regarding the study as a whole: Across the CD4 and CD8 compartments, a small share of clonotypes was present in both.

CDR1 is DFQATT, CDR2 SNEGSKA, per germline (reference sequence). The CDR3 is made up of 17 amino acids. V lost 1 base and J 5 bases, leaving 23 bases between the germline ends. This clonotype was counted between two and nine times. The antigen is not known. Making TCR cDNA involved 5'RACE template switching, which added UMIs and a universal primer site. TCRdb independently ran MiXCR on the 5' RACE reads; one entry per CDR3 protein. The top ten clones hold roughly 15% of a sample with about 350,000 distinct CDR3 sequences, approximately 8% of them seen once. The material was PBMCs, obtained 45 days after the first yellow fever vaccination. V and J are TRBV20-1 and TRBJ2-5, with D tentatively TRBD1 (6 bases). The receptor comes from a man aged 18 to 35 who received the YFV17D yellow fever vaccine. The CDR3 DNA reads as TGCAGTGCTAGAGGCAGGGGAAGTCGTGAATCGAGGGAGACCCAGTACTTC. The encoded protein is CSARGRGSRESRETQYF.